The clone carrying this TCR beta chain was observed once. Its antigen is not identified. The data were obtained in a study of T cell responses to AZD1222 COVID-19 vaccine. Study-level points and caveats: Recipients of two AZD1222 doses showed rising Spike-specific TCR breadth and depth. Vaccine-associated CD4 TCRs spanned spike, dominant at 160-218 and 743-854.

The repertoire was sequenced with immunoSEQ multiplex PCR; TCRdb's copy has only in-frame clones and lacks some. The table shows under 200,000 clones, with approximately 92% occurring only once. The CDR3 loop spans 16 amino acids. From germline, CDR1 is MGHRA and CDR2 YSYEKL. V lost 2 bases and J lost 2, with 15 bases in between. The material sequenced was peripheral blood, taken on day 0 of AZD1222 vaccination. The sequence was obtained from an adult in good health. The chain employs TRBV4-1 and TRBJ1-2; the D gene is possibly TRBD1 (6 bases). CDR3 sequence (DNA): TGCGCCAGCAGCCAAATGAGGACAGATTCGAACTATGGCTACACCTTC. Amino acids: CASSQMRTDSNYGYTF.